Listed below are T cell receptor beta chains from one sample, sequenced in a study of T cells in Graves' hyperthyroidism and ophthalmopathy. TCRdb independently ran MiXCR on the multiplex PCR reads; one entry per CDR3 protein. The sample holds just under 750,000 distinct CDR3 sequences; 35% are singletons and the top ten take around 30%. What was sequenced was blood. The receptors originated from a woman aged 40 to 49 with Graves' hyperthyroidism. CDR3s include the opening cysteine and the closing phenylalanine or tryptophan. The D gene is left open where the match is weak. Clone size, where shown, is once, few, many, or a class for clones that have expanded.

D	V	J	size	CDR3	DNA
-	TRBV6-5	TRBJ2-7	many	CASRDITYEQYF	TGTGCCAGCAGGGACATAACCTACGAGCAGTACTTC
TRBD2	TRBV5-6	TRBJ2-7	-	CASSLLTSGDPYEQYF	TGTGCCAGCAGCTTGTTGACTAGCGGGGACCCCTACGAGCAGTACTTC
TRBD2	TRBV4-2	TRBJ2-7	once	CASSQEGTSGRYEQYF	TGTGCCAGCAGCCAAGAAGGGACTAGCGGGAGGTACGAGCAGTACTTC
TRBD1	TRBV2	TRBJ2-7	-	CASSGQTGGDSYEQYF	TGTGCCAGCAGTGGACAAACAGGGGGCGACTCCTACGAGCAGTACTTC
TRBD1	TRBV5-8	TRBJ1-1	many	CASSSRTGVNTEAFF	TGTGCCAGCAGCTCGAGGACAGGGGTGAACACTGAAGCTTTCTTT
TRBD2	TRBV7-8	TRBJ2-5	-	CASSRTSGEQETQYF	TGTGCCAGCAGCAGGACTAGCGGGGAACAAGAGACCCAGTACTTC
-	TRBV7-3	TRBJ1-1	many	CASSLTPDGGNTEAFF	TGTGCCAGCAGCTTAACGCCCGATGGGGGGAACACTGAAGCTTTCTTT
-	TRBV5-1	TRBJ1-1	-	CASSLGAPGNFAEAFF	TGCGCCAGCAGCTTGGGGGCCCCAGGGAATTTCGCTGAAGCTTTCTTT
-	TRBV10-3	TRBJ1-6	-	CAISDRANSPLHF	TGTGCCATCAGTGATCGGGCTAATTCACCCCTCCACTTT
-	TRBV7-2	TRBJ1-5	many	CASSLFGFNQPQHF	TGTGCCAGCAGCTTATTCGGGTTCAATCAGCCCCAGCATTTT